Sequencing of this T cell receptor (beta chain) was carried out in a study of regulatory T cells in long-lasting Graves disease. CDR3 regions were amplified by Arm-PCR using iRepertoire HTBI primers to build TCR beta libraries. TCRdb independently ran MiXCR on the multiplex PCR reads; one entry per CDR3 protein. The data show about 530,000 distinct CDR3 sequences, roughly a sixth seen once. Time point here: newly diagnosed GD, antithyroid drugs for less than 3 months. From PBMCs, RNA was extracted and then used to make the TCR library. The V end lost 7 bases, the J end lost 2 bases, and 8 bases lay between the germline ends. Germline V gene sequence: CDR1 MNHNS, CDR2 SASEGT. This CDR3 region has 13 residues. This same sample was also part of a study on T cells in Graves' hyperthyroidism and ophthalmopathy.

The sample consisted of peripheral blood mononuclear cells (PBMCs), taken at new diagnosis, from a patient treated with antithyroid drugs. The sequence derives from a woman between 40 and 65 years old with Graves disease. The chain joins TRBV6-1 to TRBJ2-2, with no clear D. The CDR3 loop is CASIPLNTGELFF. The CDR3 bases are TGTGCCAGCATCCCCCTCAACACCGGGGAGCTGTTTTTT.